This T cell receptor beta chain was obtained from a study of graft-versus-host responses after intestinal transplantation. Study at large: Induction using anti-thymocyte globulin, followed by tacrolimus and steroids for about 3 years, was given to all recipients.

V lost 0 bases, J lost 2 bases, and 10 bases stayed unmatched. Germline V gives CDR1 LGHNA, CDR2 YNFKEQ. CDR3 size: 18 residues. Details on this clone: Its antigen is unidentified.

The protocol was immunoSEQ multiplex PCR, while the TCRdb copy is restricted to in-frame clones and leaves out a portion. The sample includes 95,000 to 110,000 clones, 80% to 90% of them seen just once. Study outcomes and limitations: Within the allografts of patients who had graft-donor T cell macrochimerism, graft-versus-host to host-versus-graft clonal ratios were high.

The chain combines TRBV4-2 with TRBJ2-4, with 7 bases fitting TRBD1. This TCR derives from a human donor who was the organ donor for an intestinal transplant. The input for sequencing was unstimulated CD4+ T cells sorted from spleen or lymph node cells, taken before transplant. This CDR3 is CASSQDPGTDLPKNIQYF. CDR3 coding DNA: TGTGCCAGCAGCCAAGACCCAGGGACAGATTTACCCAAAAACATTCAGTACTTC.